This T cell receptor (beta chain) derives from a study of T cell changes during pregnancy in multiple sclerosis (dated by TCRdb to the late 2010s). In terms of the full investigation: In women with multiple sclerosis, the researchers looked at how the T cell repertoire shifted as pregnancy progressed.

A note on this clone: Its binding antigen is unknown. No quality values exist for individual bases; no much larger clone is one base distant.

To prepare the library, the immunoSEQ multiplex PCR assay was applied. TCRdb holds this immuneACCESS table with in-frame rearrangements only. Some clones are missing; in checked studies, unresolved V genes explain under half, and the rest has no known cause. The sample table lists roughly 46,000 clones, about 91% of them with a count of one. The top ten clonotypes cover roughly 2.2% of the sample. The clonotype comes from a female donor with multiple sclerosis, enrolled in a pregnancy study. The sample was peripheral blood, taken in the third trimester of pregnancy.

The nucleotides read TGTGCCAGCAGCTTCGACAGGGTGATTGGCTACACCTTC. This gives the protein CASSFDRVIGYTF. Here the chain combines TRBV7-3 and TRBJ1-2; the central 7 bases match TRBD1. The CDR3 starts with the cysteine, ends with the phenylalanine, and has 13 residues. Kept here is only the CDR3 DNA, which spans 39 bases and is read in frame from base 1. Germline trimming amounts to 3 bases on V and 7 bases on J, with 5 as the count of junction bases outside the gene matches. CDR1 and CDR2, looked up from the germline V gene, are SGHTA and FQGTGA.